Listed below are T cell receptor beta chains from one sample, sequenced in a study of T cell responses to AZD1222 COVID-19 vaccine. Using immunoSEQ multiplex PCR, the repertoire was profiled, and TCRdb retains in-frame clones only, with some absent. The data contain 54,000 or so clones, roughly 90% of them singletons. The specimen comprised peripheral blood, sampled on day 0 of AZD1222 vaccination. The receptor set was obtained from an adult in good health. The CDR3 runs from the conserved cysteine through the conserved F or W. Each record gives: V gene, clone size, D gene, J gene, CDR3 protein, CDR3 DNA. The D gene is left open where the match is weak. Size is omitted from some rows. Given values are once, few, many or a class for expanded clones.

>TRBV24-1|NA|TRBD1|TRBJ2-5
CATSDPLETGGTQYF
TGTGCCACCAGTGACCCGCTCGAGACAGGGGGGACCCAGTACTTC
>TRBV5-4|NA|NA|TRBJ2-1
CASSPRWTAGSYNEQFF
TGTGCCAGCAGCCCGAGATGGACAGCAGGCTCCTACAATGAGCAGTTCTTC
>TRBV3-1/TRBV3-2|NA|NA|TRBJ1-5
CASSQDSHSNQPQHF
TGTGCCAGCAGCCAGGACAGTCATAGCAATCAGCCCCAGCATTTT
>TRBV12-3/TRBV12-4|NA|NA|TRBJ1-2
CASRGQGDGGYTF
TGTGCCAGCAGGGGGCAGGGAGATGGTGGCTACACCTTC
>TRBV19|NA|TRBD1|TRBJ1-5
CASKQGNQPQHF
TGTGCCAGTAAACAGGGGAATCAGCCCCAGCATTTT
>TRBV5-1|NA|NA|TRBJ1-1
CASSLEGTEAFF
TGCGCCAGCAGCTTGGAGGGCACTGAAGCTTTCTTT
>TRBV29-1|NA|TRBD1|TRBJ2-6
CSVEAPFSQGAGANVLTF
TGCAGCGTTGAAGCCCCCTTTAGTCAGGGGGCTGGGGCCAACGTCCTGACTTTC
>TRBV7-2|few|NA|TRBJ2-2
CASSPYGAAGELFF
TGTGCCAGCAGCCCTTACGGCGCAGCCGGGGAGCTGTTTTTT
>TRBV21-1|NA|NA|TRBJ2-7
CASSKNPQAGGPYEQYF
TGTGCCAGCAGCAAAAACCCCCAAGCGGGAGGGCCCTACGAGCAGTACTTC
>TRBV27|NA|TRBD1|TRBJ1-4
CASSYRQGINEKLFF
TGTGCCAGCAGTTATCGACAGGGGATTAATGAAAAACTGTTTTTT
>TRBV18|NA|NA|TRBJ2-7
CASSPPTGNHEQYF
TGTGCCAGCTCACCACCCACGGGGAACCACGAGCAGTACTTC
>TRBV30|NA|NA|TRBJ1-5
CAWSVPHQPQHF
TGTGCCTGGAGTGTACCGCATCAGCCCCAGCATTTT
>TRBV27|NA|NA|TRBJ2-2
CASRGPAHTGELFF
TGTGCCAGCAGAGGGCCCGCTCACACCGGGGAGCTGTTTTTT
>TRBV6-1|NA|NA|TRBJ1-6
CASSEYSGGSPLHF
TGTGCCAGCAGTGAATACAGCGGAGGTTCACCCCTCCACTTT
>TRBV9|NA|TRBD2|TRBJ2-5
CASSGGGLAGVQETQYF
TGTGCCAGCAGCGGAGGGGGTCTAGCGGGAGTCCAAGAGACCCAGTACTTC
>TRBV7-3|NA|NA|TRBJ1-1
CASSFRHHTEAFF
TGTGCCAGCAGCTTTAGGCACCATACTGAAGCTTTCTTT
>TRBV25-1|NA|NA|TRBJ1-6
CASSDSYSPLHF
TGTGCCAGCAGTGACTCCTATTCACCCCTCCACTTT
>TRBV6-6|NA|TRBD1|TRBJ1-2
CASSLGQGAYGYTF
TGTGCCAGCAGCCTGGGACAGGGGGCTTATGGCTACACCTTC
>TRBV5-1|NA|TRBD2|TRBJ2-7
CASSPGGSSIYEQYF
TGCGCCAGCAGCCCCGGCGGGAGTTCCATCTACGAGCAGTACTTC
>TRBV27|NA|TRBD1|TRBJ1-3
CASRPTGGGNTIYF
TGTGCCAGCAGGCCTACAGGGGGAGGAAACACCATATATTTT
>TRBV14|NA|NA|TRBJ2-3
CASSQTRQSLLTDTQYF
TGTGCCAGCAGCCAAACACGACAGTCCTTGCTCACAGATACGCAGTATTTT
>TRBV11-2|NA|NA|TRBJ2-7
CASSLERGVYEQYF
TGTGCCAGCAGCTTAGAGCGGGGTGTCTACGAGCAGTACTTC
>TRBV30|NA|NA|TRBJ1-2
CAWSPRQNYGYTF
TGTGCCTGGAGTCCCCGCCAAAACTATGGCTACACCTTC
>TRBV7-2|once|NA|TRBJ1-1
CASSPAVNTEAFF
TGTGCCAGCAGTCCAGCGGTGAACACTGAAGCTTTCTTT
>TRBV27|once|TRBD1|TRBJ1-2
CASSLGGTGAYGYTF
TGTGCCAGCAGTTTGGGGGGGACAGGGGCCTATGGCTACACCTTC
>TRBV6-5|NA|TRBD2|TRBJ2-7
CASRPGLASYEQYF
TGTGCCAGCAGACCGGGACTAGCGTCATACGAGCAGTACTTC
>TRBV5-1|NA|TRBD2|TRBJ2-7
CASSLAGGDAEQYF
TGCGCCAGCAGCTTGGCGGGGGGGGACGCCGAGCAGTACTTC
>TRBV19|NA|NA|TRBJ1-5
CASKDPREGQPQHF
TGTGCCAGCAAGGACCCCCGGGAGGGGCAGCCCCAGCATTTT
>TRBV28|NA|TRBD1|TRBJ1-4
CASSVDRGRVEKLFF
TGTGCCAGCAGTGTCGACAGGGGGCGGGTTGAAAAACTGTTTTTT
>TRBV7-2|NA|NA|TRBJ1-5
CASSLSVQGLQPQHF
TGTGCCAGCAGCTTATCGGTACAGGGCCTTCAGCCCCAGCATTTT
>TRBV18|NA|NA|TRBJ1-1
CASSPGSLAEAFF
TGTGCCAGCTCACCTGGTTCCCTCGCTGAAGCTTTCTTT
>TRBV10-3|NA|NA|TRBJ2-7
CAIRETYEQYF
TGTGCCATCAGGGAGACCTACGAGCAGTACTTC
>TRBV24-1|NA|NA|TRBJ1-2
CATSDRRGFGYGYTF
TGTGCCACCAGTGACCGAAGGGGGTTTGGCTATGGCTACACCTTC
>TRBV6-5|NA|NA|TRBJ1-3
CASRGDSDSGNTIYF
TGTGCCAGCAGGGGGGACTCCGACTCTGGAAACACCATATATTTT
>TRBV7-9|NA|NA|TRBJ2-7
CASSLSGGGYEQYF
TGTGCCAGCAGCTTAAGTGGGGGTGGCTACGAGCAGTACTTC
>TRBV5-6|once|NA|TRBJ1-3
CASSLEEPRMPGNTIYF
TGTGCCAGCAGCTTGGAAGAGCCCCGGATGCCCGGAAACACCATATATTTT
>TRBV6-1|NA|NA|TRBJ2-7
CASSEASQGSNEQYF
TGTGCCAGCAGTGAAGCGAGTCAGGGCAGTAACGAGCAGTACTTC
>TRBV27|NA|TRBD2|TRBJ2-7
CASKLAGAFREQYF
TGTGCCAGCAAATTAGCGGGAGCGTTTCGAGAGCAGTACTTC
>TRBV5-1|NA|TRBD1|TRBJ2-1
CASSLGWTGSSQFF
TGCGCCAGCAGCTTGGGTTGGACAGGGTCCAGCCAGTTCTTC
>TRBV27|once|TRBD1|TRBJ1-2
CASSPVPGQHLGHGYTF
TGTGCCAGCAGTCCAGTCCCGGGACAGCACCTAGGGCATGGCTACACCTTC
>TRBV29-1|once|TRBD2|TRBJ2-7
CSVSGIAVYEQYF
TGCAGCGTTAGCGGGATAGCGGTCTACGAGCAGTACTTC
>TRBV5-1|NA|NA|TRBJ1-1
CASSLWGTNTEAFF
TGCGCCAGCAGCTTGTGGGGAACGAACACTGAAGCTTTCTTT
>TRBV15|NA|TRBD1|TRBJ1-1
CATSRGQSNTEAFF
TGTGCCACCAGCAGGGGACAGTCTAACACTGAAGCTTTCTTT
>TRBV29-1|NA|NA|TRBJ1-1
CSARAGGTEAFF
TGCAGCGCCCGAGCGGGGGGAACTGAAGCTTTCTTT
>TRBV27|NA|TRBD2|TRBJ2-7
CASSSRGTSGYEQYF
TGTGCCAGCAGTTCTCGGGGGACTAGCGGGTACGAGCAGTACTTC
>TRBV11-2|once|NA|TRBJ1-1
CASSLAEENTEAFF
TGTGCCAGCAGCTTGGCGGAAGAGAACACTGAAGCTTTCTTT
>TRBV7-9|NA|TRBD1|TRBJ2-7
CASSQYPPGQGPYEQYF
TGTGCCAGCAGCCAATACCCCCCGGGACAGGGTCCTTACGAGCAGTACTTC
>TRBV28|NA|NA|TRBJ2-7
CASTPGTAHEQYF
TGTGCCAGCACCCCGGGAACGGCGCACGAGCAGTACTTC
>TRBV30|NA|NA|TRBJ1-2
CAWRGSSYGYTF
TGTGCCTGGAGGGGGAGTTCCTATGGCTACACCTTC
>TRBV21-1|NA|NA|TRBJ2-5
CASSKGEEEASGRMKTQYF
TGTGCCAGCAGCAAAGGGGAGGAAGAGGCTAGCGGGAGGATGAAGACCCAGTACTTC
>TRBV2|NA|TRBD1|TRBJ2-5
CASRLGTVQETQYF
TGTGCCAGCAGGCTCGGGACAGTTCAAGAGACCCAGTACTTC
>TRBV5-1|few|NA|TRBJ2-1
CASSHEPELLGYEQFF
TGCGCCAGCAGCCACGAACCCGAATTACTAGGTTATGAGCAGTTCTTC